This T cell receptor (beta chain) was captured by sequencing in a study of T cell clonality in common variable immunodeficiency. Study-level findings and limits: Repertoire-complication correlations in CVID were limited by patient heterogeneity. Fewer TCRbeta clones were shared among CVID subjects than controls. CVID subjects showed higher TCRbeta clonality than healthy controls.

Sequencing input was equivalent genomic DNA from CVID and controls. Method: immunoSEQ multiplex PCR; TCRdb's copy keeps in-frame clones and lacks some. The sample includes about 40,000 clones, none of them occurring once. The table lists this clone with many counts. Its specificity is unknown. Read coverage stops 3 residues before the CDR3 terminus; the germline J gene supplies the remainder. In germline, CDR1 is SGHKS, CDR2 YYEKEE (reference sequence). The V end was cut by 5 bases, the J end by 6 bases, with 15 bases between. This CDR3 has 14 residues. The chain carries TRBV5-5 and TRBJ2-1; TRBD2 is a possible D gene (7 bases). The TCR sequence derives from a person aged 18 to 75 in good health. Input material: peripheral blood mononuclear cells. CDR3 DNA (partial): TGTGCCAGCAGACGACTAGCAGGGGCCAATGAG. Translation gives CASRRLAGANE. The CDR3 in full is CASRRLAGANEQFF.